This T cell receptor (beta chain) was documented in a study of blood T cell repertoires in COVID-19. About the research overall: Spain, Italy and the United States supplied samples that represented acute and convalescent COVID-19. The cDNA or gDNA used as material had been derived from T cells, B-cell-depleted T cells, or PBMCs.

How the authors handled the data: From reference gene primer amplification, estimates of nucleated cell counts were derived. TCRdb's table, derived via immunoSEQ multiplex PCR, lists solely in-frame clones and lacks some. V and J calls and clone size are as listed in that table; D and trimming were resolved from the DNA. The table records under 150,000 clones, approximately 83% of them present only once. Trimming removed 4 bases from V and 1 base from J, with 13 bases in between. Germline values: CDR1 SGHAT, CDR2 FQNNGV. The CDR3 runs 15 residues. This sequence was found in a man older than 75 with acute or convalescent COVID-19. The sample was peripheral blood. This chain links TRBV11-2 with TRBJ1-2; D unclear. DNA of the CDR3: TGTGCCAGCAGCTCACCCCGGCGGAGTAACTATGGCTACACCTTC. Residues: CASSSPRRSNYGYTF.